A selection of T cell receptor beta chains follows, all from one sample in a study of shared clonotypes between healthy human individuals. Clones were sequenced by immunoSEQ multiplex PCR, and TCRdb holds only the in-frame ones, with some missing. Of 2 million to 2.5 million clones listed, under 97% were seen once; the top ten hold roughly 0.13%. The sequenced sample was naive CD4+ T cells sorted from blood. Receptors were obtained from a young man in good health. Each CDR3 is given without its conserved first and last residue.

TRBV11-1,ASSPDGRVGETQY
TRBV5-1,ASSVVAGGPTDTQY
TRBV5-1,ASSLGTSAYEQY
TRBV19,ASSSPTLGSGAGYT
TRBV2,ASRTGLADTGELF
TRBV6-1,ASLSSYEQY
TRBV29-1,SVEGFGQGGYNEQF
TRBV5-5,ASSLWDRGLGTEAF
TRBV30,AWSKGNNEQF
TRBV11-3,ASSLQGPNTGELF
TRBV4-1,ASSQSGLAGASTDTQY
TRBV19,ASSIGPGTSYEQY
TRBV6-1,ASTEAGGAYYGYT
TRBV18,ASSPLKGPEQY
TRBV4-1,ASSRGTSGSKETQY
TRBV5-1,ASTIGGVGETQY
TRBV9,ASSVGPMGVDEQF
TRBV29-1,SVGMSGEFYGYT
TRBV7-9,ASSLAGLTNSPLH
TRBV5-1,ASSLGIGSPLH
TRBV7-9,ASSLASGGASEQY
TRBV6-5,ASSRDGRGSYEQY
TRBV18,ASSPQDLTGANVLT
TRBV4-1,ASSQTGQANEKLF
TRBV5-4,ASSPSSYEQY
TRBV9,ASSLRTSGGPDTQY
TRBV30,AWIGGGSTGELF
TRBV11-2,ASSSLAGTYEQY
TRBV7-3,ASSLLGSYNEQF
TRBV5-1,ASSLGTGLQETQY